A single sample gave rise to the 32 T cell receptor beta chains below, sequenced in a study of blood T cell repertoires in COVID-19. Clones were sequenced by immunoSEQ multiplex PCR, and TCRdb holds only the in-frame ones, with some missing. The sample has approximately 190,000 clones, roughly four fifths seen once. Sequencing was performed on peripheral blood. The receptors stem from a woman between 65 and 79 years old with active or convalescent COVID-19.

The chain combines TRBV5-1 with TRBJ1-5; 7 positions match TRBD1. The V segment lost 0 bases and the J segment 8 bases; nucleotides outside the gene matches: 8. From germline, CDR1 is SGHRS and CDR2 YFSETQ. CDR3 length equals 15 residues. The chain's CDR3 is CASSLGTGALEPQHF. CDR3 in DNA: TGCGCCAGCAGCTTGGGAACAGGGGCCTTGGAGCCCCAGCATTTT.

As DNA, the CDR3 is TGTGCCAGCAGCCCGCAGGGTGGGGGACTAGCGACCGGGGAGCTGTTTTTT. It codes for CASSPQGGGLATGELFF. The rearrangement uses TRBV3-1 (or the pseudogene TRBV3-2) and TRBJ2-2, with 10 bases that match TRBD2. V gave up 4 bases and J gave up 5 bases; unmatched junction bases: 10. CDR1 is LGHDT and CDR2 is YNNKEL in the germline V gene (reference sequence). The CDR3 contains 17 residues.

In DNA form, the CDR3 reads TGTGCCAGCTCACCCAACCCGACAGCACCTTATGGCTACACCTTC. Its protein is CASSPNPTAPYGYTF. The chain recombines TRBV18 with TRBJ1-2; the D gene is possibly TRBD1 (5 bases). The length of the CDR3 is 15 residues. V dropped 3 bases and J dropped 5 bases, with 16 bases sitting between them. Germline CDR1 KGHSH, CDR2 LQKENI.

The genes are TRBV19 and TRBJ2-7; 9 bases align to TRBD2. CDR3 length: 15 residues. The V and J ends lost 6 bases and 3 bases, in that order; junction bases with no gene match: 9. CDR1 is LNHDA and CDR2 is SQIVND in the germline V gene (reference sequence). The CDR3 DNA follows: TGTGCCAGTAGAACTATAGCGGGAGAATTCTACGAGCAGTACTTC. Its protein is CASRTIAGEFYEQYF.

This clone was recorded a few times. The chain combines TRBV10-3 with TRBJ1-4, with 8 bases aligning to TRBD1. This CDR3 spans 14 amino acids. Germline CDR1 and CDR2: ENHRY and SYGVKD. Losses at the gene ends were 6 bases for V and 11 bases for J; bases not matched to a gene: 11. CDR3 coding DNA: TGTGCCATCAGCTCGGGACAGGTGGGCGAGAAACTGTTTTTT. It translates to CAISSGQVGEKLFF.

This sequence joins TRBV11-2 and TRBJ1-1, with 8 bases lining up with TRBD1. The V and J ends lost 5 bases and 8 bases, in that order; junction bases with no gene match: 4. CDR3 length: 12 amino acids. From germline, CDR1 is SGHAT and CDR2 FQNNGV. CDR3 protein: CASSGQGREAFF. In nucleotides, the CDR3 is TGTGCCAGCAGCGGACAGGGTCGGGAAGCTTTCTTT.

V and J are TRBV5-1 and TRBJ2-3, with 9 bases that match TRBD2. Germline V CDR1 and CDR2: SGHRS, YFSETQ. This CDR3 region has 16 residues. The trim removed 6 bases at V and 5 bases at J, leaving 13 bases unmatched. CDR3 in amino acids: CASTRGAGGLGDTQYF. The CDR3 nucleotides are TGCGCCAGCACACGGGGAGCGGGAGGATTGGGAGATACGCAGTATTTT.

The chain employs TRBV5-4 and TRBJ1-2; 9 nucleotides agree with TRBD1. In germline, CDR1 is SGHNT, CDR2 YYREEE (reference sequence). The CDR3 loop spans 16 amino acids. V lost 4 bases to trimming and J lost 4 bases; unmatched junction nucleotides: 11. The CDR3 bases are TGTGCCAGCAGCCCTGACAACCCGACAGGGGGCTATGGCTACACCTTC. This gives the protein CASSPDNPTGGYGYTF.

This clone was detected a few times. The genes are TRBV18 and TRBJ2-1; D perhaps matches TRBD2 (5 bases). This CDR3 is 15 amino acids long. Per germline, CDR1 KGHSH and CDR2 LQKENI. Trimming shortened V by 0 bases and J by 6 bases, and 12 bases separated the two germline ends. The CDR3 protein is CASSPPNGKINEQFF. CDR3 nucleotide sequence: TGTGCCAGCTCACCACCGAACGGGAAAATCAATGAGCAGTTCTTC.

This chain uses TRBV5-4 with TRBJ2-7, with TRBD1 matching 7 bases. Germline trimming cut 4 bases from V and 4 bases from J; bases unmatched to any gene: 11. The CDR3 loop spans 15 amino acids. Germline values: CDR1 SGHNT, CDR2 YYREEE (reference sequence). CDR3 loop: CASSPILGQPYEQYF. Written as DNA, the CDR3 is TGTGCCAGCAGCCCCATCCTGGGACAGCCGTACGAGCAGTACTTC.

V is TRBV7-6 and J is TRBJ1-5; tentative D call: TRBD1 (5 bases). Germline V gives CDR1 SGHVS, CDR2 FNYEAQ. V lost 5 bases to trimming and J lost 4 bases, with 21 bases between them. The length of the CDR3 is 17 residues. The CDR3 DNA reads TGTGCCAGCAGCCCGGAATCGGGGGGTAGGAGGAATCAGCCCCAGCATTTT. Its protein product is CASSPESGGRRNQPQHF.

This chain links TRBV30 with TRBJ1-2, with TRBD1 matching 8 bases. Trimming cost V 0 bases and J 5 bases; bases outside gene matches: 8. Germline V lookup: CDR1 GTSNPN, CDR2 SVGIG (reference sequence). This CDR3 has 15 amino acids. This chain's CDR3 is CAWSVSDRGWYGYTF. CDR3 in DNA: TGTGCCTGGAGTGTCTCTGACAGGGGTTGGTATGGCTACACCTTC.

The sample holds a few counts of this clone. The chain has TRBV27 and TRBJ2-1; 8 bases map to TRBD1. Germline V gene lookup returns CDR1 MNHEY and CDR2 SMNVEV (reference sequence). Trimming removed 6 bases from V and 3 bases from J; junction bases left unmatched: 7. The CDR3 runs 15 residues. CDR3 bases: TGTGCCAGCAGAGGACAGGGAAAGGACTACAATGAGCAGTTCTTC. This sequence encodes CASRGQGKDYNEQFF.

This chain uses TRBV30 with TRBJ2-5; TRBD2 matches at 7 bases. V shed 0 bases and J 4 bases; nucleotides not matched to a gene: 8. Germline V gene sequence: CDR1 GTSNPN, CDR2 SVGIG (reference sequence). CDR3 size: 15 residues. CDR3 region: CAWSVRWSSGETQYF. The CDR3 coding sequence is TGTGCCTGGAGTGTAAGGTGGTCTAGCGGAGAGACCCAGTACTTC.

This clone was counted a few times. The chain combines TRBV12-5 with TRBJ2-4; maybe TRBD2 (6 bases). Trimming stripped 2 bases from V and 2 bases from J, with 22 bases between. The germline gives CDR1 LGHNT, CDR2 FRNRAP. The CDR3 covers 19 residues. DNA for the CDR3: TGTGCTAGTGGTTTGCCTCCCCGGGGGACCCTACCGACCAAAAACATTCAGTACTTC. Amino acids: CASGLPPRGTLPTKNIQYF.

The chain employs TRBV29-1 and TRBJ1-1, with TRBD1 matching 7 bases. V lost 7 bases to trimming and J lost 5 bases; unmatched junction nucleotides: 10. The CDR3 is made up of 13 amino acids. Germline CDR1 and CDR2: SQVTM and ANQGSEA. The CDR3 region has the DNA TGCAGCGCCCCGGGGCAGGGGGGTACTGAAGCTTTCTTT. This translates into CSAPGQGGTEAFF. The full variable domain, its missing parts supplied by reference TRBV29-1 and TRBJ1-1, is SAVISQKPSRDICQRGTSLTIQCQVDSQVTMMFWYRQQPGQSLTLIATANQGSEATYESGFVIDKFPISRPNLTFSTLTVSNMSPEDSSIYLCSAPGQGGTEAFFGQGTRLTVV.

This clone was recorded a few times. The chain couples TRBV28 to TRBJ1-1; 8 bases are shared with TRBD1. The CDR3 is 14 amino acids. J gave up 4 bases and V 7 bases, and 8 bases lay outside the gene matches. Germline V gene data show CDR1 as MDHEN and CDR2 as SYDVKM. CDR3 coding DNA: TGTGCCAGCACCATGGACAGGGTGGGCACTGAAGCTTTCTTT. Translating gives CASTMDRVGTEAFF.

CDR3 in amino acids: CASSIDGEYQPQHF. The DNA for the CDR3 is TGTGCCAGTAGTATCGACGGGGAATATCAGCCCCAGCATTTT. The V call is TRBV19, the J call TRBJ1-5; D uncertain. Germline V gene data show CDR1 as LNHDA and CDR2 as SQIVND (reference sequence). V was shortened by 3 bases and J by 5 bases, with 11 bases between the two germline ends. CDR3 length: 14 residues.

CDR3 bases: TGTGCCAGCAGTTTTAGCGGGAAGGAAACAGATACGCAGTATTTT. It yields the protein CASSFSGKETDTQYF. The V call is TRBV27, the J call TRBJ2-3; 8 bases line up with TRBD2. The V and J ends lost 3 bases and 3 bases, in that order; junction bases with no gene match: 5. The CDR3 extends over 15 amino acids. Germline V gives CDR1 MNHEY, CDR2 SMNVEV (reference sequence).

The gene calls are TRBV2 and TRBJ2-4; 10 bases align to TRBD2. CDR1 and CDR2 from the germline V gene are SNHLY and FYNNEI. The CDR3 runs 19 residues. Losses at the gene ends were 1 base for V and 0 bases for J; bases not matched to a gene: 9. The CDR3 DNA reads TGTGCCAGCAGTGAAGGGACTAGCGGAGAGAGCTTAGCCAAAAACATTCAGTACTTC. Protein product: CASSEGTSGESLAKNIQYF.

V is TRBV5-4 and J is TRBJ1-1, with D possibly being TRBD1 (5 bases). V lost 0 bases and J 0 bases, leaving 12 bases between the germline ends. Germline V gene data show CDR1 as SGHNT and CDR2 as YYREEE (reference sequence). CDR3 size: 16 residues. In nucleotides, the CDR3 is TGTGCCAGCAGCTTGGCCGTCCAGGGTTTGAACACTGAAGCTTTCTTT. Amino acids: CASSLAVQGLNTEAFF.

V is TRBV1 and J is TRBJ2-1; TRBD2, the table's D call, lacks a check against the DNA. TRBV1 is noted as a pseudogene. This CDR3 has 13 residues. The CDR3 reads CTSSQAGVFREFF. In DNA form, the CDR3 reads TGCACCAGCAGCCAGGCGGGAGTCTTCAGGGAGTTCTTC.

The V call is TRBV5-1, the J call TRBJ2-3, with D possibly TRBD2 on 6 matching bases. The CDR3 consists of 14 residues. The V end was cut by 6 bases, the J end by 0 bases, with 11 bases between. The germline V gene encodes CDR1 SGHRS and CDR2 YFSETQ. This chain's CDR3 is CASKRGVSTDTQYF. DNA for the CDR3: TGCGCCAGCAAACGCGGGGTCAGCACAGATACGCAGTATTTT. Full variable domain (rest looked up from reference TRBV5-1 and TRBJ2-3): KAGVTQTPRYLIKTRGQQVTLSCSPISGHRSVSWYQQTPGQGLQFLFEYFSETQRNKGNFPGRFSGRQFSNSRSEMNVSTLELGDSALYLCASKRGVSTDTQYFGPGTRLTVL.

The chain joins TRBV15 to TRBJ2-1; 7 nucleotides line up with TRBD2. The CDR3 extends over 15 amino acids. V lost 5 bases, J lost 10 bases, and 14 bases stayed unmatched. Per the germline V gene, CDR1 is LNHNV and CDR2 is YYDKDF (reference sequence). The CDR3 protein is CATSPRGASGLEQFF. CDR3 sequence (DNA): TGTGCCACCAGCCCTCGCGGGGCTAGCGGACTAGAGCAGTTCTTC.

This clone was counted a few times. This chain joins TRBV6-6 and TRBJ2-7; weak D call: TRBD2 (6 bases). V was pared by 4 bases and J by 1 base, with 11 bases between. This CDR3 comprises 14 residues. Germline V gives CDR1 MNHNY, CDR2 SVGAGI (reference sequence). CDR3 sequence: CASSLRRESYEQYF. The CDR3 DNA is TGTGCCAGCAGTTTAAGACGGGAGTCCTACGAGCAGTACTTC.

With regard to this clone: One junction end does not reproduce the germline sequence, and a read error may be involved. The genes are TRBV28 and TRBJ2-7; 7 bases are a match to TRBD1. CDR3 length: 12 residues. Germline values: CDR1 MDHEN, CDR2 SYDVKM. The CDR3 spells CASSWGRQGFHF. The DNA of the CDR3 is TGTGCCAGCAGTTGGGGTAGACAGGGTTTTCACTTC.

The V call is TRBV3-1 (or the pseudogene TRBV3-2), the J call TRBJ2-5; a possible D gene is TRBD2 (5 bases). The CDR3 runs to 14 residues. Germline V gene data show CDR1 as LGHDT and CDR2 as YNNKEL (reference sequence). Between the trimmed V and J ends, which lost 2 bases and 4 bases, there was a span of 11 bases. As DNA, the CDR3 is TGTGCCAGCAGCCAAACAAGGGCGGGAGAGACCCAGTACTTC. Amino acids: CASSQTRAGETQYF.

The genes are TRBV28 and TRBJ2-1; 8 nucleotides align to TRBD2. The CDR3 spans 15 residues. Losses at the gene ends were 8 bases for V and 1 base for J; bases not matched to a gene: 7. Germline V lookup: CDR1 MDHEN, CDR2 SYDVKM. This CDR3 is CASYPAGASYNEQFF. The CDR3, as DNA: TGTGCCAGCTACCCAGCGGGAGCATCCTACAATGAGCAGTTCTTC.

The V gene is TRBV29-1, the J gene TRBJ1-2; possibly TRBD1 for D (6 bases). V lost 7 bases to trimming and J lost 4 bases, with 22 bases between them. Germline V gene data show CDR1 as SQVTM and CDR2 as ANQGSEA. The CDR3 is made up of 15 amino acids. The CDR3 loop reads CSAWGGDKRTYGYTF. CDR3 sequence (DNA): TGCAGCGCCTGGGGGGGGGACAAAAGGACCTATGGCTACACCTTC.

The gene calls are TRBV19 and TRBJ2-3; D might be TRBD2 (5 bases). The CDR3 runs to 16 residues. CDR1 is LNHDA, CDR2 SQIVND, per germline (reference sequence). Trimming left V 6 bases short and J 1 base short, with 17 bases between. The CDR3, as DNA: TGTGCCAGTAGAAGAGGGAGTAGCGAGGGCACAGATACGCAGTATTTT. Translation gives CASRRGSSEGTDTQYF.

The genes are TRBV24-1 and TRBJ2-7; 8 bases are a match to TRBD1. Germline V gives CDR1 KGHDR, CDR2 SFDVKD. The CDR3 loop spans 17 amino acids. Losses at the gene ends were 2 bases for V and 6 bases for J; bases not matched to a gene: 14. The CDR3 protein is CATSDSYHGQGLLEQYF. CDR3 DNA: TGTGCCACCAGTGATTCTTACCACGGACAGGGACTCCTCGAGCAGTACTTC.

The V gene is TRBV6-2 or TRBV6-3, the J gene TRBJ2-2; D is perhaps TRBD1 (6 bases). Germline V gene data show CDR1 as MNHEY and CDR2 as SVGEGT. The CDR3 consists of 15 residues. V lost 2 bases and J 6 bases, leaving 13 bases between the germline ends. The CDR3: CASSYGTKGAGELFF. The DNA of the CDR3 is TGTGCCAGCAGTTACGGGACAAAGGGAGCCGGGGAGCTGTTTTTT.